This TCR beta chain stems from a study of blood T cell repertoires in COVID-19. The germline V gene encodes CDR1 WSHSY and CDR2 SAAADI. V was pared by 1 base and J by 6 bases, with 13 bases between. The length of the CDR3 is 14 residues. The table lists this clone with a count of one. As originally analysed: Reference gene primer amplification gave estimated nucleated cell counts. Clones were read by immunoSEQ multiplex PCR, and TCRdb kept only the in-frame ones, dropping some. V, J and clone size derive from that table, while D and trimming were established from the DNA sequence. The sample lists around 310,000 clones, 75% to 95% occurring once.

The V and J genes are TRBV10-2 and TRBJ2-7; a possible D gene is TRBD2 (6 bases). The origin of this receptor is a woman aged 25 to 39 with COVID-19, enrolled during active disease. The sample consisted of peripheral blood. CDR3 residues: CASSEWSEGIEQYF. Written as DNA, the CDR3 is TGCGCCAGCAGTGAGTGGTCGGAGGGCATCGAGCAGTACTTC.